The text below deals with one T cell receptor (beta chain). The CDR3 runs 16 residues. The V gene lost 0 bases and the J gene lost 8 bases, with 16 bases spanning the gap. This sample was included in a study of blood T cell repertoires in COVID-19. At the level of the study: Samples came from the United States, Italy and Spain, spanning acute and convalescent COVID-19. The analysed material was cDNA or gDNA that came from T cells, B-cell-depleted T cells, or PBMCs.

Per the original data handling: Reference gene primer amplification yielded estimated nucleated cell counts. The method was immunoSEQ multiplex PCR; TCRdb's version includes in-frame clones alone and lacks a portion of them. Clone size and the V and J calls come from that table; the DNA yielded D and trimming. The table records roughly 400,000 clones, just under 90% of them present only once. The chain couples TRBV23-1 to TRBJ1-4; TRBD1 is a possible D gene (5 bases). TRBV23-1 is an ORF, and what it does is uncertain. Sequencing was performed on PBMCs or T cells enriched from blood (not recorded which). The TCR sequence derives from a young woman who had recovered from COVID-19. CDR3 bases: TGCGCCAGCAGTCAATCCTGGGGCAACACGGTCGAAAAACTGTTTTTT. Amino acids: CASSQSWGNTVEKLFF.